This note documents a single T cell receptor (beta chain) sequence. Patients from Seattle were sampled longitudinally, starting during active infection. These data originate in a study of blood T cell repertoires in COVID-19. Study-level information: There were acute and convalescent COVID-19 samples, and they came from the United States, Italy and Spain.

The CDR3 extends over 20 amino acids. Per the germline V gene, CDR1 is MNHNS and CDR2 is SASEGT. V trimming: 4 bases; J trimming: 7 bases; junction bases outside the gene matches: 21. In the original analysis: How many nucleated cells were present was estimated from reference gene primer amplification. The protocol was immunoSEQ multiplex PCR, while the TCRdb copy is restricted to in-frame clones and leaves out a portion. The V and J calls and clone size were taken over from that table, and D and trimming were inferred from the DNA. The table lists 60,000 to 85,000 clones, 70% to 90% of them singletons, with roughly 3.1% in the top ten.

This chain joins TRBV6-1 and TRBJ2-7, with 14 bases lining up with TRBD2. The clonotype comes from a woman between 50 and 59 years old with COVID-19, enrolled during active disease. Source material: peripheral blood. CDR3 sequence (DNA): TGTGCCAGCAGTGGCCGGGGGGGGACTAGCGGGAGTAGCGGTTTAAGGGAGCAGTACTTC. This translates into CASSGRGGTSGSSGLREQYF.